The clone carrying this TCR beta chain appeared once. The data were taken from a study of technical replicates of blood from a few donors. Data came from immunoSEQ multiplex PCR; TCRdb stores just in-frame clones and leaves some out. The table has under 15,000 clones, around 94% seen once. The CDR3 covers 13 residues. Per the germline V gene, CDR1 is GTSNPN and CDR2 is SVGIG (reference sequence). V gave up 5 bases and J gave up 2 bases, with 7 bases separating them. V and J are TRBV30 and TRBJ2-6, with no clear D. The receptor's source is a human donor in good health. Sample: PBMCs. The CDR3 protein is CAWVFPGANVLTF. The CDR3 DNA reads as TGTGCCTGGGTCTTCCCTGGGGCCAACGTCCTGACTTTC.